The clone carrying this T cell receptor (beta chain) was detected many times. What it binds is unknown. Germline V CDR1 and CDR2: SGHVS, FNYEAQ. V lost 4 bases and J 3 bases, leaving 36 bases between the germline ends. The CDR3 length is 22 residues. These data come from a study of early T cells in non-severe SARS-CoV-2 infection. Attachment of unique molecular identifiers was made to individual cDNA molecules. TCRdb processed the 5' RACE reads anew with MiXCR; each CDR3 protein has one entry. The sample yields approximately 66,000 distinct CDR3 sequences, approximately 13% seen once. The study, taken as a whole, reports: Lookups in VDJdb leaned toward anti-spike CD8 responses and missed private and CD4 specificities.

This chain links TRBV7-6 with TRBJ1-1, with unresolved D. The origin of this receptor is an adult who was a healthcare worker with PCR-confirmed SARS-CoV-2 infection or an uninfected control (not recorded which). The specimen sequenced was whole blood. This chain's CDR3 is CASSSTLQTHDRNSGRHTEAFF. CDR3 DNA: TGTGCCAGCAGCTCGACCCTCCAAACGCATGACCGCAATTCTGGGCGACACACTGAAGCTTTCTTT.